This TCR beta chain was captured by sequencing in a study of graft-versus-host responses after intestinal transplantation. Study context: Recipients received multivisceral, liver-intestinal, or isolated intestinal transplants. The study's findings and limits: Allografts of one patient group, those with graft-donor T cell macrochimerism, had high graft-versus-host to host-versus-graft clonal ratios. GvH clones were found in recipient marrow; some appeared first in ileum or blood.

To note about this clone: What it binds is not known.

Measured with immunoSEQ multiplex PCR; TCRdb has only the in-frame clones, and not every one. The sample includes more than 10,000 clones, 90% to 95% of them seen just once. CDR1 is WSHSY and CDR2 is SAAADI in the germline V gene. The V and J ends lost 7 bases and 5 bases respectively, with 10 bases between them. The CDR3 spans 12 residues. The rearrangement joins TRBV10-2 to TRBJ2-3; D is uncertain. Specimen: PBMCs, collected approximately 35 months after intestinal transplantation. The TCR was taken from a human patient who received an intestinal transplant, so some T cells may come from the graft donor. The CDR3, as DNA: TGCGCCAGCATGGGGTTTGGAGATACGCAGTATTTT. Translated: CASMGFGDTQYF.